This TCR beta chain was retrieved from a study of OX40 agonist ivuxolimab in advanced cancers. Looking at the study overall: Ivuxolimab, an agonist antibody against OX40 (CD134), was given to patients. Three patients responded partially, comprising one with hepatocellular carcinoma and two with cutaneous melanoma.

Clones were read by immunoSEQ multiplex PCR, and TCRdb kept only the in-frame ones, dropping some. The data hold 80,000 or so clones, with around 87% observed a single time. CDR1 SGHTS and CDR2 YDEGEE come from the germline V gene. V shed 4 bases, J shed 4 bases, and the junction held 5 bases outside the gene matches. The CDR3 sequence is 14 residues long. The origin of this receptor is an adult with an advanced solid tumor such as melanoma, head and neck, liver or kidney cancer. V and J are TRBV5-8 and TRBJ1-5; 7 nucleotides line up with TRBD1. The sequenced sample was CD4+ or CD8+ T cells sorted from blood, obtained in a trial of the OX40 agonist ivuxolimab. The CDR3 sequence: CASSPQGLNQPQHF. The DNA for the CDR3 is TGTGCCAGCAGCCCACAGGGGCTGAATCAGCCCCAGCATTTT.